This T cell receptor (beta chain) was profiled in a study of shared T cell receptors in the human thymus. Assay used: immunoSEQ multiplex PCR; TCRdb lists only in-frame clones, some missing. Of about 660,000 clones detected, more than 75% appear once; the ten largest clones hold 0.0095% to 0.013%. These records were also assigned to another study, of human thymus T cells. That paper states: Gene usage (both V and J) appeared biased in thymic and blood repertoires.

This receptor was identified in a boy younger than two with a congenital heart defect. Source material: thymocytes.

CDR3 sequence: CATSRDPPPAGTNTGELFF. The CDR3 DNA is TGTGCCACCAGCAGAGATCCCCCACCAGCGGGAACGAACACCGGGGAGCTGTTTTTT. The gene calls are TRBV15 and TRBJ2-2, with 7 bases lining up with TRBD2. V dropped 0 bases and J dropped 0; count of bases not matched to a gene: 10. The CDR3 extends over 19 amino acids. CDR1 is LNHNV, CDR2 YYDKDF, per germline (reference sequence).